Given below is one T cell receptor beta chain in context. What it recognizes is unknown. Time point here: sample taken at primary tumor resection. J lost 4 bases, V lost 3 bases, and 4 bases had no gene match. CDR3 length: 14 residues. Looked up from germline, CDR1 is SGHTA and CDR2 is FQGNSA. This specimen comes from a study of spatial heterogeneity in lung cancer. Study-level findings and limits: Within tumors, counts of expanded alpha and beta TCRs tracked tumor mutation counts.

TCRdb processed the 5' RACE reads anew with MiXCR; each CDR3 protein has one entry. The data contain 9,000 to 13,000 distinct CDR3 sequences, 9% to 15% of them singletons. J is TRBJ2-3 and V is TRBV7-2, with 7 nucleotides matching TRBD2. The receptor was isolated from a male donor with early-stage non-small cell lung cancer. This material consisted of lung tumor tissue, taken at surgery. CDR3 nucleotides: TGTGCCAGCAGCTTCCAGGGAGGGGCAGATACGCAGTATTTT. The encoded protein is CASSFQGGADTQYF.